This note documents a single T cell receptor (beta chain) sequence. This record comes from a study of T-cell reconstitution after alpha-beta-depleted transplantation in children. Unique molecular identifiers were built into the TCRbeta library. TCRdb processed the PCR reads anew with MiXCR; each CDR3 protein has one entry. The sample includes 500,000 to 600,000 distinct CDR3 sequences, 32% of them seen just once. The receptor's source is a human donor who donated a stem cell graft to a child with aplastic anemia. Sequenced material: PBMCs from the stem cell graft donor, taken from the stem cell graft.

CDR3 sequence reads: CASQAGLAGGGSYNEQFF. CDR3 nucleotide sequence: TGTGCCAGCCAAGCGGGACTAGCGGGAGGGGGGTCCTACAATGAGCAGTTCTTC. V and J are TRBV6-1 and TRBJ2-1, with 16 bases aligning to TRBD2. The junction had 8 bases not matched to a gene; V was cut back by 8 bases and J by 1 base. Germline V gene data show CDR1 as MNHNS and CDR2 as SASEGT. The CDR3 contains 18 residues.